The 21 T cell receptor beta chains in this list originate from one sample, sequenced in a study of neurological immune-mediated disorders. MiXCR was run by TCRdb on the 5' RACE reads, yielding one entry per CDR3 protein. The sample records more than 30,000 distinct CDR3 sequences, less than 15% being singletons. Time point here: technical triplicate 2. The specimen sequenced was CD4+ T cells from blood. These receptors were obtained from a female donor with HTLV-1-associated myelopathy (HAM/TSP).

This clonotype showed up many times. The chain joins TRBV3-1 to TRBJ1-2, with 7 bases identical to TRBD1. CDR1 is LGHDT and CDR2 is YNNKEL in the germline V gene (reference sequence). Trimming cost V 1 base and J 6 bases; bases outside gene matches: 5. The CDR3 runs 14 residues. The CDR3 region has the DNA TGTGCCAGCAGCCAAGTGCGACAGGGTCATGGCTACACCTTC. Its translation: CASSQVRQGHGYTF.

Points on this clonotype: This may arise from a read error, as a much more abundant clone is one base away. Here the CDR3 omits its conserved ending phenylalanine or tryptophan, so a read error is the likely source. The rearrangement uses TRBV20-1 and TRBJ2-2; 9 bases align to TRBD2. CDR3 length: 14 residues. The J segment lost 7 bases and the V segment lost 2 bases, leaving 5 bases of the junction unmatched. Germline V gene sequence: CDR1 DFQATT, CDR2 SNEGSKA (reference sequence). Written as DNA, the CDR3 is TGCAGTGCTAGAATAGCGGGAGACGTCGGGGAGCTGTTTCTT. Translation: CSARIAGDVGELFL.

This clonotype has at least ten counts. The V call is TRBV5-1, the J call TRBJ2-3; D is perhaps TRBD2 (7 bases). The germline V gene has CDR1 SGHRS and CDR2 YFSETQ. V was trimmed by 0 bases and J by 6 bases, leaving 17 bases between them. This CDR3 contains 16 residues. The CDR3 region has the DNA TGCGCCAGCAGCTTGGCCGGGGCGGGGGCACGTGATACGCAGTATTTT. Amino acid sequence: CASSLAGAGARDTQYF.

This clonotype has ten or more counts. The chain is built from TRBV6-6 and TRBJ2-1; D gene unclear. Germline CDR1 is MNHNY and CDR2 is SVGAGI (reference sequence). V was trimmed by 0 bases and J by 3 bases, leaving 6 bases between them. This CDR3 has 14 amino acids. CDR3 protein: CASSYSSYYNEQFF. The CDR3 bases are TGTGCCAGCAGTTACTCGAGCTACTACAATGAGCAGTTCTTC.

The sample holds many counts of this clonotype. The genes are TRBV30 and TRBJ2-3; TRBD2 might be the D (6 bases). From germline, CDR1 is GTSNPN and CDR2 SVGIG (reference sequence). The CDR3 runs 14 residues. The V gene lost 0 bases and the J gene lost 1 base, with 8 bases spanning the gap. The DNA of the CDR3 is TGTGCCTGGAGTGTCGGCGGGGGCACAGATACGCAGTATTTT. It codes for CAWSVGGGTDTQYF. Based on the CDR3 plus reference TRBV30 and TRBJ2-3, the full variable domain is SQTIHQWPATLVQPVGSPLSLECTVEGTSNPNLYWYRQAAGRGLQLLFYSVGIGQISSEVPQNLSASRPQDRQFILSSKKLLLSDSGFYLCAWSVGGGTDTQYFGPGTRLTVL.

This clonotype was detected many times. The chain joins TRBV20-1 to TRBJ1-1, with TRBD1 as a possible D gene (5 bases). This CDR3 spans 14 amino acids. From germline, CDR1 is DFQATT and CDR2 SNEGSKA (reference sequence). Trimming stripped 6 bases from V and 1 base from J, with 15 bases between. For the CDR3, the DNA is TGCAGTGCATCGGATGGGGGGGGGAACACTGAAGCTTTCTTT. It encodes CSASDGGGNTEAFF.

This clonotype was seen ten or more times. V and J are TRBV24-1 and TRBJ2-2; tentatively, D is TRBD1 or TRBD2 (5 bases each). Per the germline V gene, CDR1 is KGHDR and CDR2 is SFDVKD. CDR3 length: 13 residues. V was trimmed by 3 bases and J by 6 bases, leaving 7 bases between them. DNA of the CDR3: TGTGCCACCAGTGATCAGGGACCCGGGGAGCTGTTTTTT. This gives the protein CATSDQGPGELFF.

The table lists this clonotype with many counts. For the CDR3, the DNA is TGTGCCAGCAGTTTATCCCCTCTTCCCCAGCATTTT. It yields the protein CASSLSPLPQHF. V is TRBV28 and J is TRBJ1-5; D not certain. The CDR3 consists of 12 residues. The V end was cut by 1 base, the J end by 10 bases, with 8 bases between. Germline CDR1 is MDHEN and CDR2 is SYDVKM.

This clonotype was picked up one time. A much larger clone lies one base from this, so it may be a read error. This rearrangement joins TRBV28 to TRBJ2-5, with D perhaps matching TRBD2 (7 bases). The V end lost 5 bases, the J end lost 6 bases, and 25 bases lay between the germline ends. This CDR3 comprises 17 residues. Germline V gives CDR1 MDHEN, CDR2 SYDVKM. The CDR3 nucleotides read TGTGCCAGCAGTAAACTAAATTTACAGGGAGGGCAGAAGACCCAGTACTTC. Translating gives CASSKLNLQGGQKTQYF.

In this sample, this clonotype is medium-sized. The chain uses TRBV7-2 and TRBJ1-4; 7 positions agree with TRBD1. Losses at the gene ends were 5 bases for V and 4 bases for J; bases not matched to a gene: 7. CDR1 is SGHTA and CDR2 is FQGNSA in the germline V gene. The CDR3 sequence is 15 residues long. The CDR3 nucleotides are TGTGCCAGCAGCGTGCTCGGGACAGATAATGAAAAACTGTTTTTT. Encoded protein: CASSVLGTDNEKLFF.

This clonotype was counted at least ten times. This chain connects TRBV20-1 to TRBJ1-1; a possible D gene is TRBD1 (6 bases). CDR1 is DFQATT and CDR2 is SNEGSKA in the germline V gene (reference sequence). V lost 5 bases, J lost 0 bases, and 10 bases lay in between. This CDR3 contains 13 residues. The chain's CDR3 is CSALGHVNTEAFF. The DNA for the CDR3 is TGCAGTGCTCTGGGACATGTGAACACTGAAGCTTTCTTT.

This clonotype was seen at least ten times. The chain links TRBV5-1 to TRBJ2-5; D is unresolved. Trimming cost V 5 bases and J 3 bases, with 11 bases left between them. The CDR3 contains 13 residues. CDR1 and CDR2 (germline): SGHRS, YFSETQ. The CDR3 here is CASRRRQEETQYF. The CDR3 region has the DNA TGCGCCAGCAGAAGACGACAAGAAGAGACCCAGTACTTC.

This clonotype was counted many times. The rearrangement links TRBV29-1 to TRBJ2-2; TRBD1 or TRBD2 may be the D gene (5 bases each). Germline V gene data show CDR1 as SQVTM and CDR2 as ANQGSEA. This CDR3 comprises 14 residues. V was trimmed by 5 bases and J by 3 bases, leaving 13 bases between them. CDR3 sequence reads: CSVKPGAHTGELFF. The CDR3 coding sequence is TGCAGCGTTAAGCCCGGGGCGCACACCGGGGAGCTGTTTTTT.

The chain uses TRBV19 and TRBJ1-2; 8 bases are shared with TRBD1. Per germline, CDR1 LNHDA and CDR2 SQIVND (reference sequence). After removal of 8 bases from V and 4 bases from J, the junction contained 6 bases not matched to a gene. The CDR3 runs 13 residues. The CDR3 sequence is CASFRGPGYGYTF. The CDR3 DNA sequence: TGTGCCAGTTTCAGGGGGCCCGGCTATGGCTACACCTTC.

This clonotype was counted ten times or more. The chain carries TRBV12-3 or TRBV12-4 and TRBJ2-1; TRBD2 aligns across 7 bases. This CDR3 has 15 residues. The junction had 8 bases not matched to a gene; V was cut back by 5 bases and J by 4 bases. CDR3 coding DNA: TGTGCCAGCAGTAACAGCGGGGCTGGGTACAATGAGCAGTTCTTC. Amino acid sequence: CASSNSGAGYNEQFF.

In its sample, this clonotype was seen many times. The chain combines TRBV20-1 with TRBJ1-2, with a weak D call TRBD1 (6 bases). There are 14 residues in the CDR3. Germline assignment: CDR1 DFQATT and CDR2 SNEGSKA (reference sequence). Trimming shortened V by 1 base and J by 4 bases, and 13 bases separated the two germline ends. The CDR3 DNA sequence: TGCAGTGCTAGAGCCGGGACACTGGGCTATGGCTACACCTTC. This encodes CSARAGTLGYGYTF.

Ten or more counts support this clonotype. The genes are TRBV7-9 and TRBJ2-1; TRBD2 might be the D (6 bases). The V end lost 3 bases, the J end lost 8 bases, and 14 bases lay between the germline ends. The length of the CDR3 is 14 residues. Germline CDR1 and CDR2: SEHNR and FQNEAQ (reference sequence). The CDR3 bases are TGTGCCAGCAGCTTGCAGGTGGTAGCGGATGAGCAGTTCTTC. The encoded protein is CASSLQVVADEQFF.

This clonotype occurred many times. The chain carries TRBV5-1 and TRBJ2-3, with 9 nucleotides matching TRBD2. With 2 bases clipped from V and 1 base from J, the junction kept 2 bases outside the gene matches. CDR1 is SGHRS, CDR2 YFSETQ, per germline. The CDR3 runs 15 residues. The CDR3 region is CASSFRGRGTDTQYF. As DNA, the CDR3 is TGCGCCAGCAGCTTCCGCGGGAGGGGCACAGATACGCAGTATTTT.

This clonotype showed up many times. This sequence joins TRBV3-1 and TRBJ2-6; D gene ambiguous. The CDR3 contains 14 residues. The V gene's germline CDR1 is LGHDT and CDR2 YNNKEL (reference sequence). The germline V and J ends were trimmed by 5 bases and 0 bases, with 5 bases remaining between them. CDR3 protein: CASSRSSGANVLTF. The CDR3 bases are TGTGCCAGCAGCAGGAGCTCTGGGGCCAACGTCCTGACTTTC.

There are many counts of this clonotype. The gene calls are TRBV7-3 and TRBJ2-7; perhaps TRBD1 as D (6 bases). Germline-derived CDR1 and CDR2 are SGHTA and FQGTGA. The length of the CDR3 is 13 residues. V lost 2 bases and J 2 bases, leaving 7 bases between the germline ends. The CDR3 DNA is TGTGCCAGCAGCTTATACAGGGCCTACGAGCAGTACTTC. It specifies CASSLYRAYEQYF.

The chain is built from TRBV11-3 and TRBJ2-1, with D unclear. Germline lookup yields CDR1 SGHNT and CDR2 YENEEA. The germline V and J ends were trimmed by 1 base and 3 bases, with 7 bases remaining between them. This CDR3 is 14 amino acids long. CDR3 protein: CASSLVTNYNEQFF. The CDR3, as DNA: TGTGCCAGCAGCTTAGTTACCAACTACAATGAGCAGTTCTTC.